These 25 T cell receptor beta chains came from one sample sequenced in a study of CD8 T cells in Susac syndrome. Reverse transcription used roughly 0.45 to 1 ug RNA and random hexamers. TCRdb re-called the immunoSEQ multiplex PCR reads through MiXCR, storing one row per CDR3 protein. The sample includes approximately 120,000 distinct CDR3 sequences, about 90% of them seen just once. The specimen sequenced was CD8+ T cells from PBMCs. These receptors were taken from a human donor in good health.

The rearrangement joins TRBV10-3 to TRBJ1-1; D is unresolved. This CDR3 spans 14 amino acids. The V and J ends lost 7 bases and 5 bases respectively, with 17 bases between them. Germline-derived CDR1 and CDR2 are ENHRY and SYGVKD. The DNA of the CDR3 is TGTGCCATCAATGCCGGGGTAGTAGCGACTGAAGCTTTCTTT. Protein product: CAINAGVVATEAFF.

The chain employs TRBV18 and TRBJ1-1; D is unresolved. The V gene's germline CDR1 is KGHSH and CDR2 LQKENI. V lost 7 bases and J 1 base, leaving 13 bases between the germline ends. The CDR3 has 14 residues. Here the CDR3 DNA reads TGTGCCAGCTTAGCCCTTGCAGGGAACACTGAAGCTTTCTTT. It translates to CASLALAGNTEAFF.

This clonotype has only one observation. The genes are TRBV5-4 and TRBJ2-1, with 10 bases matching TRBD2. The CDR3 is made up of 16 amino acids. CDR1 and CDR2 from the germline V gene are SGHNT and YYREEE (reference sequence). V shed 4 bases, J shed 6 bases, and the junction held 10 bases outside the gene matches. The DNA for the CDR3 is TGTGCCAGCAGCCCCCCCGCAGCGGGGGGGTCCAATGAGCAGTTCTTC. Translated, it gives CASSPPAAGGSNEQFF. Together with reference TRBV5-4 and TRBJ2-1, the CDR3 gives the full variable domain: ETGVTQSPTHLIKTRGQQVTLRCSSQSGHNTVSWYQQALGQGPQFIFQYYREEENGRGNFPPRFSGLQFPNYSSELNVNALELDDSALYLCASSPPAAGGSNEQFFGPGTRLTVL.

A few counts support this clonotype. V and J are TRBV29-1 and TRBJ2-7; perhaps TRBD1 as D (6 bases). V shed 3 bases and J shed 6 bases, with 12 bases lying between them. Germline loops: CDR1 SQVTM, CDR2 ANQGSEA. The CDR3 totals 12 residues. Written as DNA, the CDR3 is TGCAGCGTTGACGAGGGGGTGGGCGAGCAGTACTTC. Translation: CSVDEGVGEQYF.

The genes are TRBV19 and TRBJ2-3; TRBD2 agrees at 12 bases. Germline CDR1 LNHDA, CDR2 SQIVND (reference sequence). The CDR3 is 18 residues long. With 3 bases clipped from V and 0 bases from J, the junction kept 7 bases outside the gene matches. The CDR3 here is CASSMRASGGASTDTQYF. CDR3 nucleotide sequence: TGTGCCAGTAGTATGCGGGCTAGCGGGGGGGCTAGCACAGATACGCAGTATTTT.

The chain has TRBV27 and TRBJ2-7; no reliable D call. CDR1 MNHEY and CDR2 SMNVEV come from the germline V gene (reference sequence). The CDR3 is 15 amino acids. Deletions cut 2 bases from V and 0 bases from J, with 11 bases between. CDR3 loop: CASSLTSTASYEQYF. The DNA for the CDR3 is TGTGCCAGCAGTTTAACCTCCACCGCCTCCTACGAGCAGTACTTC.

The gene calls are TRBV5-1 and TRBJ2-5; 9 nucleotides agree with TRBD2. J was trimmed by 7 bases and V by 4 bases; bases with no gene match: 8. This CDR3 is 14 amino acids long. CDR1 is SGHRS, CDR2 YFSETQ, per germline. The CDR3 spells CASSMETSGPTQYF. The CDR3 nucleotides read TGCGCCAGCAGCATGGAAACTAGCGGGCCGACCCAGTACTTC.

CDR3: CASSPQGPSSGANVLTF. The CDR3 DNA is TGTGCCAGCTCACCGCAGGGCCCTAGCTCTGGGGCCAACGTCCTGACTTTC. The V call is TRBV18, the J call TRBJ2-6; maybe TRBD1 (5 bases). The CDR3 length is 17 residues. Germline V lookup: CDR1 KGHSH, CDR2 LQKENI. With 3 bases removed from V and 0 bases from J, the gap between germline ends came to 12 bases.

V is TRBV5-6 and J is TRBJ2-1; 7 nucleotides match TRBD2. Germline lookup yields CDR1 SGHDT and CDR2 YYEEEE. This CDR3 is built from 14 residues. J was trimmed by 6 bases and V by 4 bases; bases with no gene match: 7. This CDR3 reads CASSRRDYGNEQFF. Written as DNA, the CDR3 is TGTGCCAGCAGCCGTAGGGACTACGGCAATGAGCAGTTCTTC.

The chain has TRBV7-2 and TRBJ2-7; 12 nucleotides align to TRBD2. With 3 bases clipped from V and 6 bases from J, the junction kept 12 bases outside the gene matches. CDR3 length equals 17 residues. Germline V gives CDR1 SGHTA, CDR2 FQGNSA. The CDR3 DNA follows: TGTGCCAGCAGCTTCTATCGACTAGCGGGAGATCTGGGCGAGCAGTACTTC. It specifies CASSFYRLAGDLGEQYF. Filled out from reference TRBV7-2 and TRBJ2-7, the complete variable domain reads GAGVSQSPSNKVTEKGKDVELRCDPISGHTALYWYRQSLGQGLEFLIYFQGNSAPDKSGLPSDRFSAERTGGSVSTLTIQRTQQEDSAVYLCASSFYRLAGDLGEQYFGPGTRLTVT.

V is TRBV9 and J is TRBJ2-5; 9 nucleotides align to TRBD1. The germline V gene has CDR1 SGDLS and CDR2 YYNGEE. The length of the CDR3 is 14 residues. Germline trimming cut 3 bases from V and 5 bases from J; bases unmatched to any gene: 5. The CDR3 is CASSGGQGGETQYF. The CDR3 DNA is TGTGCCAGCAGCGGGGGACAGGGAGGGGAGACCCAGTACTTC.

This clonotype was seen just once. The chain is built from TRBV28 and TRBJ1-2, with unresolved D. The V end lost 8 bases, the J end lost 0 bases, and 7 bases lay between the germline ends. This CDR3 spans 12 amino acids. Germline V gene sequence: CDR1 MDHEN, CDR2 SYDVKM. This CDR3 reads CASQPSNYGYTF. Written as DNA, the CDR3 is TGTGCCAGCCAGCCGTCTAACTATGGCTACACCTTC.

This clonotype was counted a single time. V is TRBV18 and J is TRBJ2-2; no clear D gene. The length of the CDR3 is 16 residues. Trimming took 7 bases from V and 0 from J, leaving 15 bases between them. Germline values: CDR1 KGHSH, CDR2 LQKENI. The CDR3 is CASFARNKANTGELFF. The CDR3 bases are TGTGCCAGCTTTGCCCGGAACAAAGCGAACACCGGGGAGCTGTTTTTT.

The chain combines TRBV29-1 with TRBJ2-1; D unresolved. CDR1 and CDR2 (germline): SQVTM, ANQGSEA. The CDR3 runs 10 residues. V lost 5 bases, J lost 5 bases, and 4 bases lay in between. In nucleotides, the CDR3 is TGCAGCGTTTCGAACAATGAGCAGTTCTTC. It codes for CSVSNNEQFF.

This clonotype was counted between two and nine times. V gene TRBV10-2 combines with J gene TRBJ2-7; D assignment may be TRBD1 or TRBD2 (5 bases each). Trimming shortened V by 0 bases and J by 3 bases, and 9 bases separated the two germline ends. Germline V lookup: CDR1 WSHSY, CDR2 SAAADI. The CDR3 is 14 residues long. The CDR3 nucleotides are TGCGCCAGCAGTGAGTCCGGGGCCAACTACGAGCAGTACTTC. It is translated as CASSESGANYEQYF.

The chain has TRBV10-3 and TRBJ2-1, with TRBD2 identical over 15 bases. The CDR3 is 16 residues long. V lost 4 bases and J lost 9; bases outside the gene matches: 7. Germline V lookup: CDR1 ENHRY, CDR2 SYGVKD. This CDR3 reads CAISGREGLAGGEQFF. The CDR3 DNA follows: TGTGCCATCAGTGGCCGAGAGGGACTAGCGGGAGGTGAGCAGTTCTTC.

V gene TRBV20-1 combines with J gene TRBJ2-6; 7 bases are a match to TRBD1. The germline gives CDR1 DFQATT, CDR2 SNEGSKA (reference sequence). The V segment lost 6 bases and the J segment 0 bases; nucleotides outside the gene matches: 8. This CDR3 comprises 16 residues. CDR3: CSAAGTASSGANVLTF. In nucleotides, the CDR3 is TGCAGTGCCGCCGGGACAGCTAGCTCTGGGGCCAACGTCCTGACTTTC.

The V call is TRBV6-5, the J call TRBJ1-5; D remains unclear. The germline V gene encodes CDR1 MNHEY and CDR2 SVGAGI. This CDR3 has 14 amino acids. V lost 0 bases and J 6 bases, leaving 9 bases between the germline ends. This CDR3 reads CASSYSNGIQPQHF. CDR3 DNA sequence: TGTGCCAGCAGTTACTCGAACGGGATTCAGCCCCAGCATTTT.

The chain has TRBV7-6 and TRBJ2-3; D is possibly TRBD1 (5 bases). V was trimmed by 2 bases and J by 3 bases, leaving 15 bases between them. The CDR3 loop spans 16 amino acids. Germline V gene data show CDR1 as SGHVS and CDR2 as FNYEAQ. Here the CDR3 DNA reads TGTGCCAGCAGCTTACCAGCAGGGCTCGGTACAGATACGCAGTATTTT. Translated, it gives CASSLPAGLGTDTQYF.

This clonotype appeared a few times. J is TRBJ2-7 and V is TRBV7-2; D unresolved. Germline values: CDR1 SGHTA, CDR2 FQGNSA. With 9 bases removed from V and 4 bases from J, the gap between germline ends came to 10 bases. The CDR3 runs to 11 residues. The CDR3 protein is CASSSLYEQYF. As DNA, the CDR3 is TGTGCCAGTAGTTCCCTGTACGAGCAGTACTTC.

The chain joins TRBV2 to TRBJ1-4, with 9 bases that match TRBD1. Unmatched junction bases numbered 8, after V lost 4 bases and J lost 5 bases. Germline CDR1 reads SNHLY; CDR2 reads FYNNEI. The CDR3 runs to 16 residues. CDR3 nucleotide sequence: TGTGCCAGCAGTGGGACAGGGGCCTATGCAAATGAAAAACTGTTTTTT. Protein product: CASSGTGAYANEKLFF.

The rearrangement uses TRBV25-1 and TRBJ1-2; D possibly corresponds to TRBD1 (5 bases). Germline V gene sequence: CDR1 MGHDK, CDR2 SYGVNS. The CDR3 runs 12 residues. V lost 5 bases and J 6 bases, leaving 10 bases between the germline ends. In DNA form, the CDR3 reads TGTGCCAGCAGTCCTGGACACCATGGCTACACCTTC. It specifies CASSPGHHGYTF.

Here the CDR3 reads CASSLRLAGGPDTQYF. The CDR3 DNA reads TGCGCCAGCAGCCTCCGACTAGCGGGGGGGCCAGATACGCAGTATTTT. The chain recombines TRBV4-3 with TRBJ2-3; 14 bases line up with TRBD2. Trimming cost V 4 bases and J 4 bases; bases outside gene matches: 4. Germline CDR1 reads LGHNA; CDR2 reads YSLEER. CDR3 size: 16 residues.

V is TRBV4-2 and J is TRBJ1-5; D gene ambiguous. V shed 0 bases and J shed 2 bases, with 14 bases lying between them. Germline V gene data show CDR1 as LGHNA and CDR2 as YNFKEQ. The CDR3 sequence is 17 residues long. The CDR3 bases are TGTGCCAGCAGCCAAGATGTGAGGGCCGCTGGCAATCAGCCCCAGCATTTT. Translation gives CASSQDVRAAGNQPQHF.

The V and J genes are TRBV9 and TRBJ2-7, with D perhaps matching TRBD1 (6 bases). The CDR3 is 14 residues long. The V gene's germline CDR1 is SGDLS and CDR2 YYNGEE. Trimming pared 4 bases from V and 2 bases from J, leaving 13 bases between. CDR3 protein: CASSLTGTTYEQYF. Written as DNA, the CDR3 is TGTGCCAGCAGCTTAACCGGGACAACCTACGAGCAGTACTTC.